This record concerns one T cell receptor (beta chain) sequence. The source of the sample is a study of blood T cell repertoires in COVID-19. Overall study: The analysed material was cDNA or gDNA that came from T cells, B-cell-depleted T cells, or PBMCs.

Methods used by the authors: By means of reference gene primer amplification, nucleated cell counts were estimated. Only in-frame clones appear in the TCRdb table, and some are missing; sequencing was by immunoSEQ multiplex PCR. D and trimming were read from the DNA, whereas the V and J calls and clone size are those reported in that table. The sample records more than 300,000 clones, 70% to 90% being singletons. This sequence originates from a woman aged 25 to 39 with COVID-19, enrolled during active disease. The material sequenced was peripheral blood.

The DNA for the CDR3 is TGTGCCAGCAGCTTTTCCTCGCTAGCGGGAGTTGCGACAGATACGCAGTATTTT. Amino acid sequence: CASSFSSLAGVATDTQYF. This chain joins TRBV7-9 and TRBJ2-3; 10 nucleotides match TRBD2. Germline CDR1 and CDR2: SEHNR and FQNEAQ (reference sequence). The V and J ends lost 3 bases and 3 bases, in that order; junction bases with no gene match: 12. The CDR3 extends over 18 amino acids.